One and the same sample provided the 10 T cell receptor beta chains below, sequenced in a study of vaccination effects on CD4 cells after COVID-19. For these TCRs, the target antigens are not known. The authors isolated CD4+ T cells after around 11 days of culture. Each participant received a vaccine that was either BNT162b2 or mRNA-1273, given as two doses. Assay: immunoSEQ multiplex PCR; the TCRdb copy retains only in-frame clones and omits some. The data show tens of thousands of clones, 73% seen once. The sequences come from CD4+ T cells from PBMCs cultured without peptide, collected after COVID-19 vaccination. The receptors were sampled from a human donor who received a COVID-19 vaccine.

This chain connects TRBV6-4 to TRBJ2-7; D remains unclear. Trimming stripped 0 bases from V and 3 bases from J, with 6 bases between. Germline CDR1 is MRHNA and CDR2 is SNTAGT. This CDR3 region has 13 residues. CDR3 sequence (DNA): TGTGCCAGCAGTGACTCGTGGGACTACGAGCAGTACGTC. Translating it yields CASSDSWDYEQYV.

The genes are TRBV5-1 and TRBJ2-2, with TRBD2 as a possible D gene (5 bases). The V and J ends lost 5 bases and 3 bases respectively, with 17 bases between them. The CDR3 is 16 amino acids. CDR1 SGHRS and CDR2 YFSETQ come from the germline V gene. CDR3 DNA sequence: TGCGCCAGCAGTGGATCAGCGGCCCCCTACACCGGGGAGCTGTTTTTT. Residues: CASSGSAAPYTGELFF.

The chain recombines TRBV10-3 with TRBJ1-4; 11 bases match TRBD1. Losses at the gene ends were 2 bases for V and 8 bases for J; bases not matched to a gene: 4. Germline assignment: CDR1 ENHRY and CDR2 SYGVKD. The CDR3 totals 15 residues. CDR3 nucleotides: TGTGCCATCAGTGAGCCGGACAGGGGGCAAGAAAAACTGTTTTTT. Protein sequence: CAISEPDRGQEKLFF.

The gene calls are TRBV4-1 and TRBJ1-3, with TRBD1 matching 8 bases. V lost 4 bases to trimming and J lost 0 bases; unmatched junction nucleotides: 8. Germline CDR1 is MGHRA and CDR2 is YSYEKL. The CDR3 length is 17 residues. CDR3 DNA: TGCGCCAGCAGCCTTACAACGGGACAGGCCTCTGGAAACACCATATATTTT. Amino acids: CASSLTTGQASGNTIYF.

The chain links TRBV6-5 to TRBJ2-7, with D possibly TRBD1 on 5 matching bases. V shed 7 bases and J shed 0 bases, with 16 bases lying between them. The CDR3 totals 15 residues. CDR1 and CDR2 (germline): MNHEY, SVGAGI. The CDR3: CASTEQDGLSYEQYV. As DNA, the CDR3 is TGTGCCAGCACCGAACAGGACGGGCTCTCCTACGAGCAGTACGTC.

The chain combines TRBV4-1 with TRBJ2-3; D possibly uses TRBD1 or TRBD2 (5 bases each). CDR1 and CDR2 from the germline V gene are MGHRA and YSYEKL. The CDR3 sequence is 15 residues long. Trimming pared 2 bases from V and 4 bases from J, leaving 13 bases between. CDR3 coding DNA: TGCGCCAGCAGCCAAAGAGAGGGGATCTCAGATACGCAGTATTTT. Translating gives CASSQREGISDTQYF.

This clone was seen only a few times. The CDR3 DNA reads TGTGCCAGCAGCCGACAGATAGGAACAGATACGCAGTATTTT. Translating gives CASSRQIGTDTQYF. The chain has TRBV7-3 and TRBJ2-3; perhaps TRBD1 as D (5 bases). Germline V gene lookup returns CDR1 SGHTA and CDR2 FQGTGA. The V end was cut by 5 bases, the J end by 3 bases, with 12 bases between. The length of the CDR3 is 14 residues.

The V call is TRBV24-1, the J call TRBJ2-4, with D perhaps matching TRBD1 (5 bases). Per germline, CDR1 KGHDR and CDR2 SFDVKD. This CDR3 has 13 amino acids. V gave up 8 bases and J gave up 2 bases, with 9 bases separating them. Here the CDR3 reads CATKGQTKNIQYF. The CDR3, as DNA: TGTGCCACCAAAGGACAAACCAAAAACATTCAGTACTTC.

This clone has just a few counts. The chain combines TRBV2 with TRBJ2-7, with D tentatively TRBD2 (5 bases). Germline V gene sequence: CDR1 SNHLY, CDR2 FYNNEI. This CDR3 has 14 residues. Trimming removed 6 bases at V and 6 bases at J, with 18 bases between. The CDR3 DNA is TGTGCCAGCAGCGAGCTTCGAGGGAAGTCCGAGCAGTACGTC. Encoded protein: CASSELRGKSEQYV.

The V call is TRBV19, the J call TRBJ2-2; D ambiguous. Trimming shortened V by 7 bases and J by 1 base, and 7 bases separated the two germline ends. Germline-derived CDR1 and CDR2 are LNHDA and SQIVND (reference sequence). The CDR3 is 13 residues long. CDR3 amino acids: CASNKLNTGELFF. The CDR3 DNA reads as TGTGCCAGTAACAAGCTGAACACCGGGGAGCTGTTTTTT. Based on the CDR3 plus reference TRBV19 and TRBJ2-2, the full variable domain is DGGITQSPKYLFRKEGQNVTLSCEQNLNHDAMYWYRQDPGQGLRLIYYSQIVNDFQKGDIAEGYSVSREKKESFPLTVTSAQKNPTAFYLCASNKLNTGELFFGEGSRLTVL.